This TCR beta chain was captured in a study of blood T cell repertoires in COVID-19 (dated by TCRdb to 2018 to 2020). As for the study more broadly: The collaborator samples originated in the United States, Italy and Spain and spanned the acute and convalescent phases of COVID-19. Nearly every sample came with metadata listing a de-identified subject ID, COVID-19 status, age in years and sex. Where HLA class I and class II types were available, the types were taken from metadata supplied by the sample provider, not from assay-based typing. The prospective study material was composed of cDNA or gDNA derived from T cells, B-cell-depleted T cells, or PBMCs. Subjects who had been exposed to COVID-19, were actively infected with it, or had recovered from it provided the deeply sampled blood TCRbeta repertoires that made up the dataset. The repertoires were released in a freely available public database intended as a resource for research on the immune response to SARS-CoV-2. The samples were drawn from two sources: the first 160 participants of the ongoing ImmuneRACE study, and approximately 1,300 subjects contributed by 6 global collaborators. The study at large found these results: The quantity of clinical and demographic metadata differed by source and by participant and was supplied without curation.

Looking up the germline V gene yields CDR1 LGHNA and CDR2 YNFKEQ. Spanning cysteine to phenylalanine, the CDR3 consists of 19 amino acids. Of the read, only the CDR3 DNA is kept; its 57 bases are in frame from base 1. V and J are trimmed by 3 bases and 7 bases, and the gene matches miss 18 bases of the junction. Each collaborating institution followed its own protocols to collect whole blood in K2EDTA tubes. Collaborator samples were shipped for TCRbeta analysis as frozen whole blood, isolated PBMCs, or DNA extracted from either sample type. TCRbeta CDR3 regions were amplified from genomic DNA using the immunoSEQ Assay, a bias-controlled multiplex PCR. In the original analysis: Nucleated cell counts per sample were estimated from amplification of reference gene primers within the assay. Sequence reads were collapsed and filtered to measure the absolute abundance of every unique TCRbeta CDR3 rearrangement. Productive Simpson clonality was computed per sample as the square root of Simpson's diversity index over productive rearrangements. TCRdb stores this immuneACCESS table with in-frame sequences only. Part of the clones is absent; in the studies checked, under half of the shortfall reflects unresolved V genes, and no reason is known for the rest. That table gives V, J and clone size, and the DNA gave D and trimming. The sample table holds 250,000 to 350,000 clones, of which about 89% were seen once. The top ten constitute approximately 12% of the sample.

This clone was detected only once. What antigen it recognizes has not been identified. No much larger clone is present one base from it, and per-base qualities are unavailable. The sequence came from a woman between 55 and 75 years old with acute or convalescent COVID-19. The specimen sequenced was peripheral blood. The chain is assembled from TRBV4-2 and TRBJ2-1, with 10 middle bases fitting TRBD2. Read as DNA, the sequence is TGTGCCAGCAGCCAGTCCCTAGCGGGAGATGGCAATTATGGGAATGAGCAGTTCTTC. Translation gives CASSQSLAGDGNYGNEQFF.